The clone carrying this TCR beta chain turned up a few times. As yet, its antigen is unknown. The sample belongs to a study of sequential checkpoint blockade in melanoma. Study overall: About 89 pretreatment tumor DNA samples were TCRβ immunosequenced. Twenty-two patients had tumor biopsies before treatment and at week 13. Findings and limits, study-wide: About 30 times likelier clinical benefit followed increased tumor T-cell fraction and clonality. Mutational load did not correlate with tumor T-cell fraction or clonality.

The germline gives CDR1 MNHGY, CDR2 SAAAGT. The CDR3 totals 13 residues. The V and J ends lost 2 bases and 2 bases respectively, with 6 bases between them. The sample's treatment: randomized to nivolumab then ipilimumab (arm A) or the reverse (arm B). The table came from immunoSEQ multiplex PCR; TCRdb's copy has only in-frame clones and leaves some out. The sample includes fewer than 8,000 clones, less than 25% of them seen just once. This rearrangement joins TRBV6-8 to TRBJ1-1; D ambiguous. The source material was tumor tissue (inferred from file names), sampled from a patient given nivolumab and ipilimumab in sequence. The receptor comes from a human donor with melanoma. The chain's CDR3 is CASSYQPNTEAFF. CDR3 nucleotide sequence: TGTGCCAGCAGTTACCAACCCAACACTGAAGCTTTCTTT.